This T cell receptor (beta chain) is from a study of T cells expressing NK-cell markers. Background on the study: Seven sequenced donors out of eight were HCMV-seropositive, one seronegative.

From its re-call of the 5' RACE reads, TCRdb lists each CDR3 protein once, without DNA. The table counts roughly 180,000 distinct CDR3 sequences; 20% to 25% lies in the top ten. What was sequenced was blood T cells: a sorted CD56 or NKG2C T cell subset, CD4+ or CD8+ T cells, or bulk PBMC T cells (not recorded which). This TCR came from a man between 18 and 69 years old in good health.

The CDR3: CASLGQGPYEQYF. The chain joins TRBV2 to TRBJ2-7. Germline values: CDR1 SNHLY, CDR2 FYNNEI. This CDR3 is built from 13 residues.